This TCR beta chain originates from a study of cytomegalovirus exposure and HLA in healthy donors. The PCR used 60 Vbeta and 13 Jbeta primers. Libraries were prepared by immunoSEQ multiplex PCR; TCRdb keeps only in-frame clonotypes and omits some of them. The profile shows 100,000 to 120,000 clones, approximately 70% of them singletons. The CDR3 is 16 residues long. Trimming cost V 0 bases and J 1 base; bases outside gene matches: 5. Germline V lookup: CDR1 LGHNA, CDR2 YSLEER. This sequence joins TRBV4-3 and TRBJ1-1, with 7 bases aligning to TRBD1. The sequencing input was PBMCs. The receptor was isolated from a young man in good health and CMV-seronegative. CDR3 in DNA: TGCGCCAGCAGCCAAGAGCCACAGGGGCCGAACACTGAAGCTTTCTTT. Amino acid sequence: CASSQEPQGPNTEAFF.